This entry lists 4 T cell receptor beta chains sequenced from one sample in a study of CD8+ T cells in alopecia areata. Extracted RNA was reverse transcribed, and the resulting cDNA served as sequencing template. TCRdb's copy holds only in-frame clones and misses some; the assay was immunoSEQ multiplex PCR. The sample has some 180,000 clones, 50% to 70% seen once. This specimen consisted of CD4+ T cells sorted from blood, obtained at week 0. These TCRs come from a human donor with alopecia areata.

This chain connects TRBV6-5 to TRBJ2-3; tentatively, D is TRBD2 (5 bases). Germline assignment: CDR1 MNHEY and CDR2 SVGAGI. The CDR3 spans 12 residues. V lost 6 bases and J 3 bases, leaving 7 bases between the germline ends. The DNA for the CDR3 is TGTGCCAGCAGGTCGGGAACAGATACGCAGTATTTT. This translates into CASRSGTDTQYF.

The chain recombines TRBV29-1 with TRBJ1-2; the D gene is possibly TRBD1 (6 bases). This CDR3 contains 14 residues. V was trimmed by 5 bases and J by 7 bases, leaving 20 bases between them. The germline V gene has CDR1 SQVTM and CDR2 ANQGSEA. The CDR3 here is CSVHYRDGTSGYTF. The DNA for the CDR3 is TGCAGCGTTCACTACAGGGATGGGACGAGTGGCTACACCTTC.

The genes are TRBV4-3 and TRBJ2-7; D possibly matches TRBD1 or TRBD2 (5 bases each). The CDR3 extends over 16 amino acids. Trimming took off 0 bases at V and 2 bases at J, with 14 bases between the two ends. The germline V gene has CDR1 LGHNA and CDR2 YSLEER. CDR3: CASSQDQRGVPYEQYF. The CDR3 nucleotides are TGCGCCAGCAGCCAAGATCAGCGAGGGGTTCCCTACGAGCAGTACTTC.

The CDR3 sequence: CAWSFVGSGANVLTF. The DNA of the CDR3 is TGTGCCTGGAGCTTTGTGGGGAGCGGGGCCAACGTCCTGACTTTC. This chain connects TRBV30 to TRBJ2-6; D is possibly TRBD2 (5 bases). This CDR3 comprises 15 residues. V was trimmed by 3 bases and J by 4 bases, leaving 13 bases between them. Germline loops: CDR1 GTSNPN, CDR2 SVGIG (reference sequence).